Listed below are T cell receptor beta chains from one sample, sequenced in a study of shared clonotypes between healthy human individuals. The method was immunoSEQ multiplex PCR; TCRdb's version includes in-frame clones alone and lacks a portion of them. The data contain about 1 million clones, 75% to 80% of them seen just once; the ten biggest clones take up 0.52%. The specimen was memory CD4+ T cells from PBMCs. These receptors all stem from a man aged 18 to 29 in good health. Some clones in this sample may be carry-over from other donors' samples. The CDR3 runs from the conserved cysteine through the conserved F or W. The D gene is left open where the match is weak. Rows may omit the clone size; those that give it use once, few, many or a size class.

CDR3 protein	CDR3 DNA	D gene	clone size	V gene	J gene
CAIFPAAEQFF	TGTGCCATCTTCCCGGCGGCTGAGCAGTTCTTC	.	.	TRBV19	TRBJ2-1
CASSNGSGRAYNEQFF	TGTGCCAGCAGCAATGGGAGCGGGAGGGCCTACAATGAGCAGTTCTTC	TRBD2	.	TRBV7-6	TRBJ2-1
CASSLSGDTEAFF	TGTGCCAGCAGTTTATCAGGGGACACTGAAGCTTTCTTT	.	.	TRBV28	TRBJ1-1
CASSPDGQGSEQYF	TGCGCCAGCAGCCCTGATGGACAGGGAAGCGAGCAGTACTTC	TRBD1	.	TRBV5-1	TRBJ2-7
CSVAGQYGNTIYF	TGCAGCGTTGCGGGACAGTATGGAAACACCATATATTTT	TRBD1	.	TRBV29-1	TRBJ1-3
CASSPGQGSYEQYF	TGTGCCAGCAGCCCGGGACAGGGATCCTACGAGCAGTACTTC	TRBD1	.	TRBV2	TRBJ2-7
CASSRKADTEAFF	TGTGCCAGCAGTCGGAAGGCGGACACTGAAGCTTTCTTT	.	.	TRBV6-1	TRBJ1-1
CASSLGWRAPYEQYF	TGTGCCAGCAGCTTAGGATGGCGGGCGCCCTACGAGCAGTACTTC	.	.	TRBV7-9	TRBJ2-7
CASSPDTAYGYTF	TGTGCCAGCAGCCCAGACACCGCCTATGGCTACACCTTC	.	.	TRBV7-9	TRBJ1-2
CASSLMGGLAGGPQETQYF	TGTGCCAGCAGCTTAATGGGGGGCCTAGCGGGAGGGCCTCAGGAGACCCAGTACTTC	TRBD2	.	TRBV7-3	TRBJ2-5
CASSLISPTVNQPQHF	TGTGCCAGCAGCCTCATCTCCCCAACCGTCAATCAGCCCCAGCATTTT	.	.	TRBV7-2	TRBJ1-5
CASSLGTSLANTEAFF	TGCGCCAGCAGCTTGGGGACATCCCTAGCGAACACTGAAGCTTTCTTT	.	.	TRBV5-1	TRBJ1-1
CASSLAVAGQGYTF	TGTGCCAGCAGCTTAGCGGTGGCAGGGCAAGGCTACACCTTC	.	.	TRBV7-9	TRBJ1-2
CAWSAGVGGTGELFF	TGTGCCTGGAGCGCAGGGGTTGGCGGCACCGGGGAGCTGTTTTTT	.	.	TRBV30	TRBJ2-2
CASDRVLSNQPQHF	TGTGCCAGTGACAGGGTTCTCAGCAATCAGCCCCAGCATTTT	TRBD1	.	TRBV19	TRBJ1-5
CASSGALREGPQETQYF	TGTGCCAGCAGTGGCGCCTTACGGGAGGGCCCCCAAGAGACCCAGTACTTC	TRBD2	.	TRBV6-4	TRBJ2-5
CASSQAIRPSGNTIYF	TGTGCCAGCAGCCAAGCTATCCGGCCCTCTGGAAACACCATATATTTT	.	.	TRBV14	TRBJ1-3
CAWSLTGAYNEQFF	TGTGCCTGGAGTCTGACAGGGGCTTACAATGAGCAGTTCTTC	TRBD1	.	TRBV30	TRBJ2-1
CASRDPVNYGYTF	TGTGCCAGCAGGGACCCCGTTAACTATGGCTACACCTTC	.	.	TRBV28	TRBJ1-2
CASDPGQGNTEAFF	TGTGCCAGCGACCCTGGACAGGGGAACACTGAAGCTTTCTTT	TRBD1	.	TRBV6-1	TRBJ1-1
CASSDSKGTPPRAQHF	TGTGCCAGCAGTGACTCGAAGGGCACACCTCCACGCGCCCAGCATTTT	.	few	TRBV6-4	TRBJ1-5
CASSVGGGELFF	TGCGCCAGCAGTGTGGGGGGCGGGGAGCTGTTTTTT	.	once	TRBV10-2	TRBJ2-2
CASSLVLTGGNTGELFF	TGCGCCAGCAGCTTGGTTTTGACAGGGGGGAACACCGGGGAGCTGTTTTTT	TRBD1	.	TRBV5-1	TRBJ2-2
CASSPSAGGNQPQHF	TGTGCCAGCAGTCCCTCGGCGGGCGGCAATCAGCCCCAGCATTTT	.	.	TRBV7-9	TRBJ1-5
CASSLLRGTGELFF	TGTGCCAGCAGCTTACTCCGGGGCACCGGGGAGCTGTTTTTT	.	.	TRBV11-2	TRBJ2-2
CASSIGGRVNTEAFF	TGTGCCAGTAGTATAGGAGGGCGGGTCAACACTGAAGCTTTCTTT	.	.	TRBV19	TRBJ1-1
CASSLKGGTSGFPYEQYF	TGCGCCAGCAGCTTGAAAGGCGGGACTAGCGGGTTCCCCTACGAGCAGTACTTC	TRBD2	.	TRBV5-1	TRBJ2-7
CSVEGGLADSYNEQFF	TGCAGCGTTGAAGGAGGTCTAGCGGACTCCTACAATGAGCAGTTCTTC	TRBD2	.	TRBV29-1	TRBJ2-1
CASSHLGPSAGGYTF	TGCGCCAGCAGCCATCTCGGGCCCTCGGCAGGTGGCTACACCTTC	.	.	TRBV4-1	TRBJ1-2
CASSLSRSNGYTF	TGTGCCAGCAGCTTGAGCCGATCTAATGGCTACACCTTC	.	once	TRBV7-9	TRBJ1-2
CASSQVQGGYGYTF	TGTGCCAGCAGCCAAGTACAGGGAGGCTATGGCTACACCTTC	.	.	TRBV4-2	TRBJ1-2
CASRRTGLEADEQYF	TGTGCCAGCAGACGGACCGGACTAGAGGCCGACGAGCAGTACTTC	TRBD2	many	TRBV11-1	TRBJ2-7
CASSPSGTRLTEAFF	TGTGCCAGCAGCCCGTCCGGGACACGTCTCACTGAAGCTTTCTTT	.	.	TRBV11-3	TRBJ1-1
CASKPGPDRFREQYF	TGTGCCAGCAAACCGGGCCCCGACCGTTTCCGCGAGCAGTACTTC	.	few	TRBV2	TRBJ2-7
CASRSTKGTGYSGELFF	TGTGCCAGCAGATCTACTAAAGGGACAGGGTACTCCGGGGAGCTGTTTTTT	TRBD1	.	TRBV11-2	TRBJ2-2
CASSLDSTANYGYTF	TGTGCCAGCAGTTTAGATTCCACCGCAAACTATGGCTACACCTTC	.	.	TRBV28	TRBJ1-2
CASTDPGVFGETQYF	TGTGCCAGCACCGACCCGGGGGTATTCGGGGAAACCCAGTACTTC	.	once	TRBV25-1	TRBJ2-5
CASSLERGTEAFF	TGTGCCAGCAGCCTTGAAAGAGGGACTGAAGCTTTCTTT	.	.	TRBV14	TRBJ1-1
CASSPLDQKEAFF	TGTGCCAGCTCACCACTGGACCAAAAAGAAGCTTTCTTT	.	.	TRBV18	TRBJ1-1
CASSSGIYNEQFF	TGTGCCAGCAGCTCCGGGATCTACAATGAGCAGTTCTTC	.	.	TRBV7-6	TRBJ2-1
CASSELDASLTQYF	TGTGCCAGCAGTGAACTGGACGCTTCCCTGACCCAGTACTTC	.	.	TRBV6-1	TRBJ2-5
CASSFYQDSGYTF	TGTGCCAGCAGCTTTTATCAAGACTCTGGCTACACCTTC	.	few	TRBV5-8	TRBJ1-2
CASSLEGVSGNTIYF	TGTGCCAGCAGTTTGGAGGGGGTTTCTGGAAACACCATATATTTT	.	.	TRBV6-6	TRBJ1-3
CAWTPRPNTEAFF	TGTGCCTGGACCCCCAGGCCCAACACTGAAGCTTTCTTT	.	few	TRBV30	TRBJ1-1
CASRIEQRTINYGYTF	TGCGCCAGCAGGATTGAGCAAAGGACTATTAACTATGGCTACACCTTC	.	.	TRBV5-1	TRBJ1-2
CAWSVQGAGEQFF	TGTGCCTGGAGTGTACAGGGGGCGGGGGAGCAGTTCTTC	TRBD1	few	TRBV30	TRBJ2-1
CASSQSSRDTQYF	TGTGCCAGCAGCCAATCCTCGAGAGATACGCAGTATTTT	.	.	TRBV14	TRBJ2-3
CASFGGRGPLHF	TGTGCCAGCTTTGGTGGCCGGGGACCCCTCCACTTT	.	.	TRBV6-5	TRBJ1-6
CASSYGQGDGGEQYF	TGTGCCAGCAGTTACGGACAGGGGGACGGAGGGGAGCAGTACTTC	TRBD1	.	TRBV6-5	TRBJ2-7
CASSRMTSGQSYNEQFF	TGCGCCAGCAGCAGAATGACTAGCGGACAATCCTACAATGAGCAGTTCTTC	TRBD2	.	TRBV4-3	TRBJ2-1
CASSVRQASRTDTQYF	TGTGCCAGTAGTGTTAGGCAGGCCAGTAGAACAGATACGCAGTATTTT	.	.	TRBV19	TRBJ2-3
CASSLERGGNLVYEQYF	TGCGCCAGCAGCCTCGAACGGGGGGGGAATTTAGTGTACGAGCAGTACTTC	TRBD2	few	TRBV4-1	TRBJ2-7
CASSLKAHPAYEQYF	TGTGCCAGCAGTTTAAAGGCCCATCCGGCCTACGAGCAGTACTTC	.	many	TRBV27	TRBJ2-7
CASSPPGQGDYGYTF	TGCGCCAGCAGCCCCCCAGGGCAGGGAGACTATGGCTACACCTTC	.	.	TRBV4-3	TRBJ1-2
CASFSGGRNTDEQFF	TGTGCCAGCTTCTCCGGGGGGAGGAATACCGATGAGCAGTTCTTC	TRBD2	few	TRBV5-6	TRBJ2-1
CASSVGQGPNNEQFF	TGTGCCAGCAGTGTTGGACAGGGGCCCAACAATGAGCAGTTCTTC	TRBD1	.	TRBV2	TRBJ2-1